The 14 T cell receptor beta chains in this list originate from one sample, sequenced in a study of blood T cells in healthy people across ages. Primed by a sample-barcoded 5' primer and a J-beta primer mix, a second PCR proceeded for roughly 6 to 12 cycles. TCRdb re-derived calls from the 5' RACE reads in MiXCR, one entry per CDR3 protein. The sample lists 1.5 million to 2 million distinct CDR3 sequences, roughly 28% seen once, with approximately 7.7% in the top ten. Sequencing was carried out using blood. The origin of the receptors is a woman aged 25 to 39 in good health.

This clonotype was recorded a few times. The chain links TRBV5-1 to TRBJ1-2, with TRBD1 as a possible D gene (5 bases). CDR1 and CDR2 from the germline V gene are SGHRS and YFSETQ. V was cut by 4 bases and J by 2 bases, with 15 bases left in between. This CDR3 is 15 amino acids long. The CDR3 reads CASSQSIGANYGYTF. Here the CDR3 DNA reads TGCGCCAGCAGCCAATCAATAGGGGCAAACTATGGCTACACCTTC.

The chain couples TRBV20-1 to TRBJ2-6; possible D gene TRBD2, 6 bases. V lost 4 bases and J lost 0, with 13 bases in between. This CDR3 has 16 residues. Germline CDR1 and CDR2: DFQATT and SNEGSKA (reference sequence). For the CDR3, the DNA is TGCAGTGCTAAATATACCGGGAGCTCTGGGGCCAACGTCCTGACTTTC. Translated, it gives CSAKYTGSSGANVLTF.

The J gene is TRBJ2-1, the V gene TRBV6-5, with TRBD2 identical over 9 bases. Losses at the gene ends were 5 bases for V and 10 bases for J; bases not matched to a gene: 15. This CDR3 contains 16 residues. Germline CDR1 and CDR2: MNHEY and SVGAGI. CDR3 in DNA: TGTGCCAGCAGTACCCAAGGGCGCGGGGGGGCAGAAGAGCAGTTCTTC. This translates into CASSTQGRGGAEEQFF.

This clonotype was counted a few times. One end of the junction does not line up with germline, which may come from a read error. V gene TRBV7-2 combines with J gene TRBJ1-2, with no clear D. The length of the CDR3 is 14 residues. Per the germline V gene, CDR1 is SGHTA and CDR2 is FQGNSA. Here the CDR3 reads CVSTHRGSESSYTF. The CDR3, as DNA: TGTGTCAGCACCCATCGCGGCAGCGAGTCGAGCTACACCTTC.

About this clonotype: A much more abundant neighbour one base away suggests this may be a read error. V is TRBV20-1 and J is TRBJ2-1; possibly TRBD2 for D (6 bases). The CDR3 spans 13 residues. Germline-derived CDR1 and CDR2 are DFQATT and SNEGSKA (reference sequence). V was shortened by 5 bases and J by 6 bases, with 14 bases between the two germline ends. CDR3: CSAARDLANEQFF. Written as DNA, the CDR3 is TGCAGTGCTGCAAGGGACTTAGCCAATGAGCAGTTCTTC.

V usage is TRBV20-1 and J usage is TRBJ2-3; 11 nucleotides line up with TRBD2. The ends lost 6 bases at V and 2 bases at J; junction bases unmatched: 13. The CDR3 is 17 residues long. Germline values: CDR1 DFQATT, CDR2 SNEGSKA (reference sequence). This CDR3 is CSAGDQTSGDTTDTQYF. The CDR3 nucleotides are TGCAGTGCGGGGGACCAGACTAGCGGGGACACCACAGATACGCAGTATTTT.

The chain combines TRBV9 with TRBJ2-1; 13 bases align to TRBD2. The J call could be wrong; TRBJ2-7 is a better fit for the DNA end. The CDR3 runs to 19 residues. CDR1 and CDR2 (germline): SGDLS, YYNGEE. CDR3 in DNA: TGTGCCAGCAGCCCCCGACTAGCGGGGGGTGCTAGCTCCTACAATGAGCAGTACTTC. Translation: CASSPRLAGGASSYNEQYF.

The rearrangement uses TRBV2 and TRBJ2-7; 8 positions match TRBD1. Germline CDR1 SNHLY, CDR2 FYNNEI. The V gene end was trimmed by 6 bases and the J gene end by 6 bases; junction bases not matched to a gene: 4. The CDR3 is 12 residues long. CDR3 sequence reads: CASRYTGGEQYF. DNA of the CDR3: TGTGCCAGCAGGTATACAGGGGGCGAGCAGTACTTC.

This clonotype has a handful of counts. V usage is TRBV25-1 and J usage is TRBJ2-7, with 7 bases lining up with TRBD1. Germline V gene sequence: CDR1 MGHDK, CDR2 SYGVNS. The CDR3 contains 13 residues. V lost 8 bases to trimming and J lost 0 bases; unmatched junction nucleotides: 4. The CDR3 coding sequence is TGTGCCAGCGCCAGGGGGAGCTCCTACGAGCAGTACTTC. Translation gives CASARGSSYEQYF.

This clonotype was counted many times. J is TRBJ2-7 and V is TRBV20-1; tentatively, D is TRBD1 or TRBD2 (7 bases each). V lost 0 bases, J lost 0 bases, and 12 bases lay in between. Germline assignment: CDR1 DFQATT and CDR2 SNEGSKA (reference sequence). This CDR3 comprises 15 residues. CDR3: CSARDQGGSSYEQYF. The CDR3 coding sequence is TGCAGTGCTAGAGATCAGGGGGGGTCCTCCTACGAGCAGTACTTC.

The rearrangement joins TRBV5-6 to TRBJ2-7, with D uncertain. CDR1 and CDR2 (germline): SGHDT, YYEEEE. V gave up 1 base and J gave up 7 bases, with 24 bases separating them. The CDR3 is 17 amino acids. The CDR3 DNA is TGTGCCAGCAGCTTGCTGACCCAAATCAAACCCATACGGGAGCAGTACTTC. Translated, it gives CASSLLTQIKPIREQYF.

This sequence joins TRBV19 and TRBJ1-1; TRBD1 aligns across 7 bases. The germline gives CDR1 LNHDA, CDR2 SQIVND (reference sequence). V lost 4 bases and J lost 1; bases outside the gene matches: 6. The CDR3 sequence is 15 residues long. CDR3 sequence (DNA): TGTGCCAGTAGTAGCCTGGACAGGAGGAACACTGAAGCTTTCTTT. Translating gives CASSSLDRRNTEAFF.

This clonotype was detected many times. This chain connects TRBV20-1 to TRBJ2-7; 7 bases map to TRBD2. In germline, CDR1 is DFQATT, CDR2 SNEGSKA (reference sequence). The CDR3 has 14 amino acids. With V trimmed by 1 base and J by 3 bases, 6 bases remained unmatched. CDR3: CSARAWEGNYEQYF. The CDR3, as DNA: TGCAGTGCTAGAGCATGGGAGGGGAACTACGAGCAGTACTTC.

This clonotype has more than one count but fewer than ten. The chain carries TRBV6-2 or TRBV6-3 and TRBJ2-1, with 7 positions matching TRBD1. J gave up 6 bases and V 3 bases, and 14 bases lay outside the gene matches. Germline V gene lookup returns CDR1 MNHEY and CDR2 SVGEGT. CDR3 length equals 17 residues. CDR3 sequence (DNA): TGTGCCAGCAGTTATTCACCCGGCCGGGACAGTTCCAATGAGCAGTTCTTC. Its protein is CASSYSPGRDSSNEQFF.